The present TCR beta chain was sequenced within a study of blood T cell repertoires in COVID-19. Study in general: PBMCs, B-cell-depleted T cells, or T cells provided the cDNA or gDNA that made up the material.

Concerning this clone: Mismatch with germline at one junction end may stem from a read error.

The CDR3 has 9 amino acids. Assay used: immunoSEQ multiplex PCR; TCRdb lists only in-frame clones, some missing. The data hold roughly 700,000 clones, with approximately 90% observed a single time. The receptor comes from a woman under 30 with acute or convalescent COVID-19. Source material: peripheral blood. This chain connects TRBV12-3 or TRBV12-4 to TRBJ2-3; 7 nucleotides align to TRBD1. CDR3 in DNA: TGTGCCAGCGGGACAGCGAAGAATTTT. It translates to CASGTAKNF.